This entry features one T cell receptor beta chain sequence. Its antigen remains unidentified. Within one base of it there is no much larger clone, and no base qualities were kept. This entry belongs to a study of radiation and T cells in renal cell carcinoma (dated by TCRdb to about 2020). Background on the whole study: TCR beta sequencing covered 50 to 55 samples in total, comprising 25 or so tumors and some 27 peripheral blood samples. Across all 50 or so samples, 4,016,671 unique CDR3 nucleotide sequences, encoding 2.5 million to 3 million unique CDR3 amino acid sequences, were identified.

Read against the paper, the sample's time point label means: tumor resected at nephrectomy. This specimen's treatment or condition label, per the study, means: 15 Gy SBRT to primary tumor, nephrectomy 4 weeks later. Samples came from a clinical trial, in which primary renal cell carcinomas received 15 Gy stereotactic body radiation therapy followed by nephrectomy 4 weeks later. Every patient had renal cell carcinoma of clear cell pathology. Tumor processing involved mechanical dissociation, digestion with collagenase/hyaluronidase at 37 degrees C, handling in gentleMACS C tubes, and storage in liquid nitrogen. Genomic DNA for TCR sequencing was prepared using the QIAamp DNA Blood Mini Kit (Qiagen). Samples were included in the analyses only if all quality control checks were passed. Following the manufacturer's recommendations, the immunoSEQ kit was used to generate TCR beta libraries from genomic DNA. To prepare the libraries, a first multiplex PCR with proprietary primers was run, followed by a second PCR that added unique barcodes, and a bead cleanup was done after each round. A positive control reaction and a negative control reaction, both provided in the kit, were run with every batch of samples. The final libraries underwent checking on an Agilent 4200 TapeStation D1000 ScreenTape, volumetric pooling, and quantification by qPCR. Sequencing was performed on an Illumina NextSeq500 with a MidOutput 150-cycle cartridge, and 156 Read1 and 15 Index1 cycles were run with kit custom primers. The pooled library was loaded at around 1.1 pM with around 20% PhiX control spiked in. As for how the authors treated the data: Vendor-processed data were analyzed in R, with a clonotype defined as all T cells sharing the same CDR3 nucleotide sequence. For clone abundance analyses, frequencies were normalized to the 10,000 most abundant clones in each sample. Before analysis, public T cell clones were removed, and these numbered fewer than six per sample on average. Dominant motif analysis used ImmunoMap with the PAM10 matrix, gap penalty 30 and homology threshold 0.3; motifs with cumulative frequency at least 0.01 counted as dominant. Tumor-enriched clonotypes and baseline blood-enriched clonotypes were defined as those with an abundance difference of at least 32-fold between compartments. Tumor-blood repertoire similarity was measured with the Baroni-Urbani and Buser coefficient, and group comparisons used two-tailed Wilcoxon tests in R. What TCRdb holds here is the immuneACCESS table cut down to in-frame rearrangements. Part of the clones is not present; checked against another copy, under half of the missing clones reflect an unresolved V gene, and the others are unexplained. V and J calls and clone size are as listed in that table; D and trimming were resolved from the DNA. The sample profile shows some 20,000 clones; 40% to 55% of them were found once. Clones ranked in the top ten supply 16% of the sample.

The study at large found these results: Effects of radiation dose or scheduling on the TCR repertoire could not be addressed with the single-armed trial design. Compared with controls, irradiated tumors had higher TCR clonality, as the top 100 clonotypes made up an average of about 50% of the repertoire, versus roughly 40% in nephrectomy-only tumors. In blood, the top tumor clonotypes increased between baseline and 2 weeks post-radiation and then shrank by 4 weeks, which suggests that tumor-resident clones expanded only transiently. Compared with control tumors, irradiated tumors had a greater number of dominant CDR3 motifs, and those motifs took up a bigger portion of the repertoire. Because only small tumor regions of approximately 1 g were available, intratumoral heterogeneity was not captured. Because pretreatment tumor biopsies were not available, the study could not determine whether clonotypes were already present within the tumor at baseline.

The specimen was tumor tissue, collected from a patient whose treatment included radiotherapy and nephrectomy. The clonotype comes from a woman aged 50 to 65 with renal cell carcinoma.

The base sequence is TGTGCCTGGAGTGTAGTCGCTGAGACCCAGTACTTC. Its product reads: CAWSVVAETQYF. The chain was built from TRBV30 and TRBJ2-5; the D gene remains uncertain. At the junction V is shortened by 0 bases and J by 5 bases, with 7 bases in between. The CDR3 goes from the cysteine to the phenylalanine over 12 residues. The kept DNA is CDR3 alone, 36 bases in frame from the first base. CDR1 is given as GTSNPN and CDR2 as SVGIG, both from the germline V gene (reference sequence). Here the CDR3 is joined to the reference TRBV30 and TRBJ2-5 genes, and the full variable domain is: SQTIHQWPATLVQPVGSPLSLECTVEGTSNPNLYWYRQAAGRGLQLLFYSVGIGQISSEVPQNLSASRPQDRQFILSSKKLLLSDSGFYLCAWSVVAETQYFGPGTRLLVL.